The T cell receptor (beta chain) described here comes from a study of blood T cell repertoires in COVID-19. Participants spanned ages roughly 18 to 95 years and resided in over 20 US areas. V shed 4 bases and J 2 bases; nucleotides not matched to a gene: 9. The CDR3 is made up of 16 amino acids. Germline loops: CDR1 LGHDT, CDR2 YNNKEL (reference sequence). Sequenced by immunoSEQ multiplex PCR; TCRdb stores in-frame clones only, minus some. Counted here are approximately 390,000 clones, about 87% occurring once; the ten biggest clones make up roughly a tenth. The clonotype was recovered from a woman between 50 and 59 years old who had recovered from COVID-19. The sample comprised PBMCs or T cells enriched from blood (not recorded which). The chain joins TRBV3-1 (or the pseudogene TRBV3-2) to TRBJ1-2; 8 bases align to TRBD1. This CDR3 reads CASSRLGQALNYGYTF. The DNA of the CDR3 is TGTGCCAGCAGCCGCTTGGGACAGGCCTTAAACTATGGCTACACCTTC.